A single sample gave rise to the 10 T cell receptor beta chains below, sequenced in a study of cytomegalovirus exposure and HLA in healthy donors. The PCR made use of 60 Vbeta and 13 Jbeta primers. Only in-frame clones appear in the TCRdb table, and some are missing; sequencing was by immunoSEQ multiplex PCR. The data contain tens of thousands of clones, about 81% of them seen just once; the ten biggest clones take up 6.8%. What was sequenced was PBMCs. Receptors were obtained from a man aged 30 to 45 in good health and CMV-seropositive.

This chain joins TRBV5-1 and TRBJ2-4; 13 positions match TRBD2. Germline CDR1 and CDR2: SGHRS and YFSETQ. Losses at the gene ends were 4 bases for V and 0 bases for J; bases not matched to a gene: 7. CDR3 length equals 18 residues. CDR3 protein: CASSPTSGGLLAKNIQYF. For the CDR3, the DNA is TGCGCCAGCAGCCCGACTAGCGGGGGGCTCCTAGCCAAAAACATTCAGTACTTC.

J is TRBJ1-2 and V is TRBV5-1; D not certain. Per the germline V gene, CDR1 is SGHRS and CDR2 is YFSETQ. Trimming shortened V by 2 bases and J by 0 bases, and 8 bases separated the two germline ends. The CDR3 runs to 14 residues. The CDR3: CASSFELSNYGYTF. The CDR3 nucleotides read TGCGCCAGCAGCTTTGAACTATCTAACTATGGCTACACCTTC.

The rearrangement uses TRBV25-1 and TRBJ2-5; 15 bases fit TRBD2. The trim removed 4 bases at V and 5 bases at J, leaving 8 bases unmatched. The CDR3 extends over 17 amino acids. Germline-derived CDR1 and CDR2 are MGHDK and SYGVNS. CDR3 DNA: TGTGCCAGCAGTGTCGGACTAGCGGGGGGGATCGGGGAGACCCAGTACTTC. Translating gives CASSVGLAGGIGETQYF.

The genes are TRBV28 and TRBJ2-2, with TRBD2 as a possible D gene (5 bases). From germline, CDR1 is MDHEN and CDR2 SYDVKM. V was trimmed by 10 bases and J by 4 bases, leaving 13 bases between them. The CDR3 covers 13 residues. DNA for the CDR3: TGTGCCACCCGTCGGGGAACCACCGGGGAGCTGTTTTTT. It encodes CATRRGTTGELFF.

The chain links TRBV6-5 to TRBJ2-7; 7 nucleotides align to TRBD2. This CDR3 is built from 12 residues. Germline V gene lookup returns CDR1 MNHEY and CDR2 SVGAGI. Unmatched junction bases numbered 4, after V lost 6 bases and J lost 5 bases. CDR3 residues: CASRGGEDEQYF. In nucleotides, the CDR3 is TGTGCCAGCAGGGGGGGGGAGGACGAGCAGTACTTC.

The V gene is TRBV7-2, the J gene TRBJ1-1; no reliable D call. The germline CDR1 and CDR2 sequences are SGHTA and FQGNSA. This CDR3 comprises 12 residues. V shed 3 bases and J shed 5 bases, with 7 bases lying between them. CDR3 sequence reads: CASSFTTTEAFF. The CDR3 DNA reads TGTGCCAGCAGCTTCACGACAACTGAAGCTTTCTTT. Full variable domain (missing parts from reference TRBV7-2 and TRBJ1-1): GAGVSQSPSNKVTEKGKDVELRCDPISGHTALYWYRQSLGQGLEFLIYFQGNSAPDKSGLPSDRFSAERTGGSVSTLTIQRTQQEDSAVYLCASSFTTTEAFFGQGTRLTVV.

This chain links TRBV5-1 with TRBJ1-3; 9 positions match TRBD1. The CDR3 covers 14 residues. From germline, CDR1 is SGHRS and CDR2 YFSETQ. Unmatched junction bases numbered 4, after V lost 4 bases and J lost 5 bases. This chain's CDR3 is CASSPGTGRNTIYF. CDR3 DNA sequence: TGCGCCAGCAGCCCCGGGACAGGGCGAAACACCATATATTTT. Combining the CDR3 with reference TRBV5-1 and TRBJ1-3 gives the whole variable domain KAGVTQTPRYLIKTRGQQVTLSCSPISGHRSVSWYQQTPGQGLQFLFEYFSETQRNKGNFPGRFSGRQFSNSRSEMNVSTLELGDSALYLCASSPGTGRNTIYFGEGSWLTVV.

V is TRBV7-2 and J is TRBJ2-7, with D possibly matching TRBD2 (6 bases). The germline CDR1 and CDR2 sequences are SGHTA and FQGNSA. The CDR3 is made up of 17 amino acids. V lost 1 base, J lost 6 bases, and 22 bases lay in between. DNA of the CDR3: TGTGCCAGCAGCTTAGGATATGGTTCGGCTAGCGTGGGCGAGCAGTACTTC. Its protein is CASSLGYGSASVGEQYF. Full variable domain (rest looked up from reference TRBV7-2 and TRBJ2-7): GAGVSQSPSNKVTEKGKDVELRCDPISGHTALYWYRQSLGQGLEFLIYFQGNSAPDKSGLPSDRFSAERTGGSVSTLTIQRTQQEDSAVYLCASSLGYGSASVGEQYFGPGTRLTVT.

The chain recombines TRBV5-1 with TRBJ2-3; TRBD2 might be the D (5 bases). With 1 base removed from V and 2 bases from J, the gap between germline ends came to 8 bases. Germline CDR1 is SGHRS and CDR2 is YFSETQ. The CDR3 covers 14 residues. In nucleotides, the CDR3 is TGCGCCAGCAGCTTGCAGCGGCCCACAGATACGCAGTATTTT. Amino acid sequence: CASSLQRPTDTQYF.

In nucleotides, the CDR3 is TGCGCCAGCAGCTTGGAGGGGACAGGGGTGAACACTGAAGCTTTCTTT. This encodes CASSLEGTGVNTEAFF. This chain joins TRBV5-1 and TRBJ1-1; 10 bases align to TRBD1. The V segment lost 0 bases and the J segment 0 bases; nucleotides outside the gene matches: 2. Germline loops: CDR1 SGHRS, CDR2 YFSETQ. The CDR3 length is 16 residues.